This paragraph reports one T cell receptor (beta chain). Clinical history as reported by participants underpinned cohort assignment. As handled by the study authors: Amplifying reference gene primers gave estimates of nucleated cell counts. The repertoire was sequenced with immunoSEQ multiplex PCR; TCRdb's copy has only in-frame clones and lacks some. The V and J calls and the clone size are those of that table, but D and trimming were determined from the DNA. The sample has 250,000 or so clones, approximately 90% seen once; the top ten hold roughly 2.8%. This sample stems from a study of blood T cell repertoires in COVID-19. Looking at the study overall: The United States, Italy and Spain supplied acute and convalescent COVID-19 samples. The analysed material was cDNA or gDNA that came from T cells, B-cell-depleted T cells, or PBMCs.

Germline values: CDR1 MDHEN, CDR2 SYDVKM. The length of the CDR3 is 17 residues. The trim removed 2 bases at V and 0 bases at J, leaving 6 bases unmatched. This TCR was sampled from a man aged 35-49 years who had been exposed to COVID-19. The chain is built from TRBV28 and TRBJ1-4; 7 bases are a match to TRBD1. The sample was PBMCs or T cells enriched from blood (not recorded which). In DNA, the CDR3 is TGTGCCAGCAGTTTACCGGGACAGTCTGCAACTAATGAAAAACTGTTTTTT. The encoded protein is CASSLPGQSATNEKLFF.